Below, 25 T cell receptor beta chains from the same sample are listed, as sequenced in a study of blood T cell repertoires in COVID-19. Sequencing was performed with immunoSEQ multiplex PCR; in TCRdb, only in-frame clones are kept and a portion is missing. The repertoire includes roughly 200,000 clones, 75% to 90% of them detected once, and approximately 6.9% sits in the top ten. The specimen was peripheral blood. The receptors shown here come from a man between 60 and 75 years old with acute or convalescent COVID-19.

V and J are TRBV5-1 and TRBJ1-4; 7 bases line up with TRBD1. The CDR3 covers 16 residues. Trimming removed 0 bases from V and 7 bases from J; junction bases left unmatched: 9. CDR1 is SGHRS and CDR2 is YFSETQ in the germline V gene. CDR3 coding DNA: TGCGCCAGCAGCTTGGGTAGAGGGAAGGGGGCTGAAAAACTGTTTTTT. Translating it yields CASSLGRGKGAEKLFF.

The chain joins TRBV12-2 to TRBJ1-2; the table gives TRBD1 as D, unverified against the DNA. TRBV12-2 is a recognized pseudogene. CDR3 length: 18 residues. CDR3 amino acids: CASRFPERQGARGYGYTF. DNA of the CDR3: TGTGCAAGTCGCTTCCCAGAACGCCAGGGGGCGCGTGGCTATGGCTACACCTTC.

This clone occurred a few times. The gene calls are TRBV2 and TRBJ2-1, with D perhaps TRBD1 (6 bases). The germline V gene has CDR1 SNHLY and CDR2 FYNNEI. CDR3 length: 14 residues. Trimming took 9 bases from V and 7 from J, leaving 19 bases between them. CDR3 amino acids: CASNREVRRNEQFF. DNA for the CDR3: TGTGCCAGTAACAGGGAAGTACGAAGGAATGAGCAGTTCTTC.

This chain links TRBV18 with TRBJ2-5; no firm D call. Germline CDR1 is KGHSH and CDR2 is LQKENI. The CDR3 is made up of 13 amino acids. V lost 3 bases, J lost 5 bases, and 10 bases lay in between. CDR3 protein: CASSPRLMETQYF. Written as DNA, the CDR3 is TGTGCCAGCTCACCTCGGTTAATGGAGACCCAGTACTTC.

This sequence joins TRBV19 and TRBJ1-1, with a possible D match to TRBD1 (6 bases). Germline values: CDR1 LNHDA, CDR2 SQIVND (reference sequence). CDR3 length equals 17 residues. V was clipped by 4 bases and J by 7 bases, with 25 bases between them. This chain's CDR3 is CASSKGGGGTPPLEAFF. Written as DNA, the CDR3 is TGTGCCAGTAGTAAAGGGGGGGGAGGGACACCCCCCCTTGAAGCTTTCTTT.

This rearrangement joins TRBV11-1 to TRBJ2-7, with 11 bases lining up with TRBD1. The V gene's germline CDR1 is SGHAT and CDR2 FQDESV (reference sequence). V trimming: 1 base; J trimming: 3 bases; junction bases outside the gene matches: 2. The CDR3 loop spans 15 amino acids. The CDR3 nucleotides read TGTGCCAGCAGCTTAGAGGGGACAGGGGGCTACGAGCAGTACTTC. Translation gives CASSLEGTGGYEQYF. Combining the CDR3 with reference TRBV11-1 and TRBJ2-7 gives the whole variable domain EAEVAQSPRYKITEKSQAVAFWCDPISGHATLYWYRQILGQGPELLVQFQDESVVDDSQLPKDRFSAERLKGVDSTLKIQPAELGDSAMYLCASSLEGTGGYEQYFGPGTRLTVT.

This clone occurred once. The rearrangement uses TRBV6-6 and TRBJ2-3; TRBD2 is a possible D gene (6 bases). Germline V lookup: CDR1 MNHNY, CDR2 SVGAGI (reference sequence). Deletions cut 4 bases from V and 8 bases from J, with 10 bases between. The CDR3 has 12 residues. CDR3 amino acids: CASSSEGLTQYF. In DNA, the CDR3 is TGTGCCAGCAGTTCTGAGGGACTTACGCAGTATTTT.

This chain connects TRBV2 to TRBJ2-3; D is ambiguous. CDR3 size: 14 residues. Germline V gene lookup returns CDR1 SNHLY and CDR2 FYNNEI. V was pared by 3 bases and J by 6 bases, with 13 bases between. DNA for the CDR3: TGTGCCAGCAGTGACAGAAATCCACCCGATACGCAGTATTTT. Protein sequence: CASSDRNPPDTQYF.

The rearrangement uses TRBV4-3 and TRBJ1-2, with no clear D. The CDR3 spans 15 residues. V was shortened by 0 bases and J by 2 bases, with 10 bases between the two germline ends. Germline CDR1 and CDR2: LGHNA and YSLEER. The DNA of the CDR3 is TGCGCCAGCAGCCAAGAAACGGGTACCAACTATGGCTACACCTTC. Translation gives CASSQETGTNYGYTF.

This chain uses TRBV4-1 with TRBJ1-4; tentative D call: TRBD1 (6 bases). The CDR3 is made up of 15 amino acids. Germline V lookup: CDR1 MGHRA, CDR2 YSYEKL. Trimming took off 2 bases at V and 7 bases at J, with 14 bases between the two ends. The CDR3 DNA reads TGCGCCAGCAGCCAAATATTTGGACAGTTTGAAAAACTGTTTTTT. Its translation is CASSQIFGQFEKLFF.

The chain uses TRBV5-8 and TRBJ1-1; 9 nucleotides agree with TRBD1. This CDR3 region has 15 residues. V lost 4 bases and J lost 1; bases outside the gene matches: 5. Germline CDR1 reads SGHTS; CDR2 reads YDEGEE. The CDR3 region has the DNA TGTGCCAGCAGCCCCTGGGACAGGGCGAACACTGAAGCTTTCTTT. As protein: CASSPWDRANTEAFF.

The chain links TRBV19 to TRBJ2-7; TRBD1 agrees at 9 bases. This CDR3 is built from 15 residues. The junction had 5 bases not matched to a gene; V was cut back by 0 bases and J by 5 bases. Germline CDR1 and CDR2: LNHDA and SQIVND (reference sequence). CDR3 sequence (DNA): TGTGCCAGTAGTATAGAACCGGGACAGGGCCACGAGCAGTACTTC. This sequence encodes CASSIEPGQGHEQYF.

Comments on this clone: Relative to the germline gene, one junction end is altered; a read error may explain this. The V and J genes are TRBV7-7 and TRBJ1-6; TRBD1 matches 7 bases. The germline V gene encodes CDR1 SSHAT and CDR2 FNYEAQ (reference sequence). This CDR3 contains 19 residues. The CDR3 DNA reads TGTGCTAGCAGCTCCCAGGGGGACGCGGTCCTCAGAGTCGGTTCACCCCTCCACTTT. This translates into CASSSQGDAVLRVGSPLHF.

The genes are TRBV12-3 or TRBV12-4 and TRBJ2-6; no firm D call. With 6 bases removed from V and 0 bases from J, the gap between germline ends came to 3 bases. The CDR3 consists of 13 residues. The CDR3 reads CASSLSGANVLTF. The CDR3 region has the DNA TGTGCCAGCAGCCTCTCTGGGGCCAACGTCCTGACTTTC.

The sample holds a few counts of this clone. This chain joins TRBV7-8 and TRBJ1-1, with 9 nucleotides matching TRBD1. The CDR3 covers 15 residues. Germline V CDR1 and CDR2: SGHVS, FQNEAQ. The V and J ends lost 5 bases and 1 base, in that order; junction bases with no gene match: 5. CDR3: CASSPRTGANTEAFF. For the CDR3, the DNA is TGTGCCAGCAGCCCCCGGACAGGGGCGAACACTGAAGCTTTCTTT.

The gene calls are TRBV10-2 and TRBJ2-2; D is ambiguous. Germline lookup yields CDR1 WSHSY and CDR2 SAAADI. The CDR3 consists of 13 residues. The V gene lost 2 bases and the J gene lost 6 bases, with 7 bases spanning the gap. The CDR3 DNA reads TGCGCCAGCAGTGAGATCGGGTCCGGGGAGCTGTTTTTT. It codes for CASSEIGSGELFF.

J is TRBJ2-1 and V is TRBV30, with 9 nucleotides matching TRBD1. The CDR3 has 14 amino acids. V shed 5 bases, J shed 7 bases, and the junction held 9 bases outside the gene matches. Germline CDR1 reads GTSNPN; CDR2 reads SVGIG (reference sequence). CDR3 protein: CAWDRGALGNEQFF. The CDR3 nucleotides are TGTGCCTGGGACAGGGGGGCCCTTGGGAATGAGCAGTTCTTC.

In this sample, this clone turned up once. V usage is TRBV7-9 and J usage is TRBJ1-2; 8 positions match TRBD1. Germline assignment: CDR1 SEHNR and CDR2 FQNEAQ (reference sequence). Germline trimming cut 4 bases from V and 8 bases from J; bases unmatched to any gene: 3. This CDR3 spans 12 amino acids. The CDR3 spells CASSWTGRGYTF. The CDR3 DNA is TGTGCCAGCAGCTGGACAGGGCGAGGCTACACCTTC.

By its share, this clone is medium-sized. The chain is built from TRBV14 and TRBJ2-2; maybe TRBD1 (6 bases). The germline V gene encodes CDR1 SGHDN and CDR2 FVKESK. The CDR3 runs to 16 residues. V was clipped by 6 bases and J by 1 base, with 15 bases between them. The CDR3 region is CASSPQGRGNTGELFF. As DNA, the CDR3 is TGTGCCAGCAGTCCTCAGGGGCGCGGGAACACCGGGGAGCTGTTTTTT.

The rearrangement joins TRBV5-6 to TRBJ1-4; TRBD1 might be the D (5 bases). Germline CDR1 and CDR2: SGHDT and YYEEEE. V lost 1 base and J lost 0, with 13 bases in between. The CDR3 loop spans 17 amino acids. DNA for the CDR3: TGTGCCAGCAGCTTGACCATCACCAGGGCAACTAATGAAAAACTGTTTTTT. As protein: CASSLTITRATNEKLFF.

The chain employs TRBV4-2 and TRBJ2-1; 8 bases map to TRBD2. The CDR3 totals 17 residues. V lost 2 bases to trimming and J lost 5 bases; unmatched junction nucleotides: 11. CDR1 is LGHNA, CDR2 YNFKEQ, per germline. For the CDR3, the DNA is TGTGCCAGCAGCCAATACGGGGGGGGCCGGGATAACAATGAGCAGTTCTTC. It translates to CASSQYGGGRDNNEQFF.

The rearrangement uses TRBV28 and TRBJ1-5; the match to TRBD1 covers 7 bases. CDR1 is MDHEN, CDR2 SYDVKM, per germline. CDR3 length: 15 residues. J gave up 1 base and V 7 bases, and 7 bases lay outside the gene matches. CDR3 amino acids: CASTPGTVSNQPQHF. For the CDR3, the DNA is TGTGCCAGCACCCCCGGGACAGTAAGCAATCAGCCCCAGCATTTT.

V gene TRBV5-1 combines with J gene TRBJ1-6, with D tentatively TRBD1 (5 bases). Trimming removed 5 bases from V and 0 bases from J, with 12 bases in between. The germline V gene has CDR1 SGHRS and CDR2 YFSETQ. The CDR3 is 16 amino acids. CDR3 residues: CASRRTPYSYNSPLHF. The CDR3 DNA sequence: TGCGCCAGCAGGCGGACACCTTACTCCTATAATTCACCCCTCCACTTT.

This clone has more than one count but fewer than ten. This sequence joins TRBV4-3 and TRBJ2-5; TRBD2 aligns across 12 bases. V was clipped by 3 bases and J by 7 bases; unmatched bases: 12. The CDR3 is made up of 17 amino acids. CDR1 is LGHNA, CDR2 YSLEER, per germline. CDR3 in amino acids: CASSQELAGGGDGTQYF. CDR3 DNA sequence: TGCGCCAGCAGCCAGGAACTAGCGGGGGGCGGTGACGGGACCCAGTACTTC.

This chain connects TRBV11-2 to TRBJ2-3; 14 positions agree with TRBD2. The CDR3 is 16 residues long. Germline loops: CDR1 SGHAT, CDR2 FQNNGV. J lost 3 bases, V lost 7 bases, and 6 bases had no gene match. The CDR3 DNA reads TGTGCCAGCACCGGACTAGCGGGAGGACGTACAGATACGCAGTATTTT. This encodes CASTGLAGGRTDTQYF.